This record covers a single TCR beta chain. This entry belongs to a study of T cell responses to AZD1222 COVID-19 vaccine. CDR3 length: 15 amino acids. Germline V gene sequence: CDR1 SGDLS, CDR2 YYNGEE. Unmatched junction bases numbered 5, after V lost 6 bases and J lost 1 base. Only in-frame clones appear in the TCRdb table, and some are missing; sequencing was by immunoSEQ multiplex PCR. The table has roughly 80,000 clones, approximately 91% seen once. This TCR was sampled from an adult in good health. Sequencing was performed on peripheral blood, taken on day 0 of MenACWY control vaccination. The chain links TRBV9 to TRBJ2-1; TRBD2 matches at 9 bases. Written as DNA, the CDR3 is TGTGCCAGCACCGCCCTAGCGGGGTCCTACAATGAGCAGTTCTTC. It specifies CASTALAGSYNEQFF.